The clone carrying this T cell receptor (beta chain) was counted between two and nine times. As yet, its antigen is unknown. Sequence at one end of the junction differs from germline and may be a read error. The identical CDR3 is also encoded by other nucleotide sequences in the sample. This record belongs to a study of T cell clonality in common variable immunodeficiency. Findings of the study overall: Reportedly, TCR beta sequences from common variable immunodeficiency showed fewer deletions and N-nucleotide insertions. Compared with healthy controls, CVID subjects showed increased TCRbeta clonality, mostly in about a third.

Control and CVID samples contributed equal amounts of genomic DNA. Some clones are missing from TCRdb's copy, which holds only in-frame ones; the method was immunoSEQ multiplex PCR. This sample comprises 35,000 to 50,000 clones, none seen once only. The sequencing sample was made of peripheral blood mononuclear cells. This sequence originates from a person between 18 and 69 years old in good health.

The chain's CDR3 is CASSYSSVSGNTIYF. The part of the CDR3 DNA that was read is TGTGCCAGTAGTTACAGTTCCGTCTCTGGAAACACA. The V gene is TRBV19, the J gene TRBJ1-3; D call uncertain. With the read ending 3 residues before the CDR3 end, the germline J gene is used to fill in that end. CDR1 LNHDA and CDR2 SQIVND come from the germline V gene (reference sequence). This CDR3 contains 15 residues.